The 25 T cell receptor beta chains given below trace back to one sample, sequenced in a study of blood T cell repertoires in COVID-19 (TCRdb year 2020). The library was made by the immunoSEQ multiplex PCR assay. Held by TCRdb, this immuneACCESS table contains in-frame sequences only and omits some clones. Under half of the omission traces to an unresolved V gene where checked; the cause of the rest is unknown. This sample lists fewer than 150,000 clones; about 80% were detected once. The top ten constitute 3% to 4% of the sample. Sequencing used PBMCs or T cells enriched from blood (not recorded which). The receptors originated from a man in his fifties or sixties in a cohort exposed to, infected with or recovered from COVID-19 (not recorded which).

V usage is TRBV10-2 and J usage is TRBJ1-1; 9 bases agree with TRBD1. V was pared by 6 bases and J by 1 base, with 6 bases of the junction left unmatched. CDR3 length: 15 amino acids. CDR1 and CDR2 from the germline V gene are WSHSY and SAAADI. The CDR3 DNA reads as TGCGCCAGCAGCCCGGACAGGGGAGGGAACACTGAAGCTTTCTTT. It specifies CASSPDRGGNTEAFF.

The rearrangement uses TRBV19 and TRBJ1-1, with TRBD1 as a possible D gene (6 bases). The CDR3 length is 14 residues. Per the germline V gene, CDR1 is LNHDA and CDR2 is SQIVND (reference sequence). The germline V and J ends were trimmed by 5 bases and 1 base, with 11 bases remaining between them. The chain's CDR3 is CASSFKTGNTEAFF. CDR3 DNA sequence: TGTGCCAGTAGTTTCAAGACAGGGAACACTGAAGCTTTCTTT. Based on the CDR3 plus reference TRBV19 and TRBJ1-1, the full variable domain is DGGITQSPKYLFRKEGQNVTLSCEQNLNHDAMYWYRQDPGQGLRLIYYSQIVNDFQKGDIAEGYSVSREKKESFPLTVTSAQKNPTAFYLCASSFKTGNTEAFFGQGTRLTVV.

The V gene is TRBV5-1, the J gene TRBJ1-2; D is perhaps TRBD1 (5 bases). CDR1 is SGHRS, CDR2 YFSETQ, per germline. CDR3 length equals 13 residues. The ends were cut back, 4 bases at V and 7 bases at J, with 14 bases in the middle. The CDR3 loop reads CASSAGDQGGYTF. In DNA form, the CDR3 reads TGCGCCAGCAGCGCGGGAGACCAGGGTGGCTACACCTTC.

This chain links TRBV30 with TRBJ2-7; D is possibly TRBD1 (5 bases). Germline assignment: CDR1 GTSNPN and CDR2 SVGIG (reference sequence). The V gene lost 3 bases and the J gene lost 5 bases, with 20 bases spanning the gap. This CDR3 spans 15 amino acids. Written as DNA, the CDR3 is TGTGCCTGGAGATCGAGACAGAAGTCCGTCAACGAGCAGTACTTC. Translated: CAWRSRQKSVNEQYF. The full variable domain, in which reference TRBV30 and TRBJ2-7 provide the parts outside the CDR3, is SQTIHQWPATLVQPVGSPLSLECTVEGTSNPNLYWYRQAAGRGLQLLFYSVGIGQISSEVPQNLSASRPQDRQFILSSKKLLLSDSGFYLCAWRSRQKSVNEQYFGPGTRLTVT.

The chain joins TRBV6-5 to TRBJ2-7; maybe TRBD1 (6 bases). The CDR3 totals 15 residues. V was cut by 0 bases and J by 1 base, with 10 bases left in between. Germline-derived CDR1 and CDR2 are MNHEY and SVGAGI. The CDR3 DNA is TGTGCCAGCAGTTACTCGGGGGCCCGGTCCTACGAGCAGTACTTC. Protein: CASSYSGARSYEQYF.

The CDR3: CASRGQGSATEAFF. CDR3 nucleotide sequence: TGTGCCAGCAGAGGACAGGGGAGTGCCACTGAAGCTTTCTTT. The chain couples TRBV6-5 to TRBJ1-1; 9 positions match TRBD1. Germline lookup yields CDR1 MNHEY and CDR2 SVGAGI. There are 14 residues in the CDR3. Trimming took 6 bases from V and 4 from J; bases not matched to a gene: 6.

The rearrangement joins TRBV4-1 to TRBJ1-2; 8 bases map to TRBD1. J lost 5 bases, V lost 3 bases, and 8 bases had no gene match. In germline, CDR1 is MGHRA, CDR2 YSYEKL. The CDR3 covers 15 residues. The CDR3 sequence: CASSHLGQGGYGYTF. CDR3 bases: TGCGCCAGCAGCCACCTCGGACAGGGCGGGTATGGCTACACCTTC.

The genes are TRBV28 and TRBJ1-2; 9 bases line up with TRBD1. Germline V gene sequence: CDR1 MDHEN, CDR2 SYDVKM. V gave up 6 bases and J gave up 0 bases; unmatched junction bases: 8. There are 16 residues in the CDR3. CDR3 sequence (DNA): TGTGCCAGCAGCCCACCCCGGGACAGGGCTAACTATGGCTACACCTTC. It translates to CASSPPRDRANYGYTF.

The V call is TRBV15, the J call TRBJ2-1; 8 bases align to TRBD2. In germline, CDR1 is LNHNV, CDR2 YYDKDF (reference sequence). The CDR3 length is 15 residues. J lost 8 bases, V lost 1 base, and 7 bases had no gene match. CDR3 coding DNA: TGTGCCACCAGCAGAGGGACAGCGGGAGTCTATGAGCAGTTCTTC. It encodes CATSRGTAGVYEQFF.

The chain carries TRBV3-1 (or the pseudogene TRBV3-2) and TRBJ2-3; 9 bases agree with TRBD2. The V gene's germline CDR1 is LGHDT and CDR2 YNNKEL (reference sequence). V lost 5 bases, J lost 6 bases, and 9 bases stayed unmatched. This CDR3 spans 15 amino acids. CDR3 residues: CASSCGLARVDTQYF. The CDR3 DNA follows: TGTGCCAGCAGCTGCGGACTAGCGAGAGTTGATACGCAGTATTTT.

This chain uses TRBV9 with TRBJ1-2, with D perhaps matching TRBD1 (5 bases). V lost 4 bases to trimming and J lost 2 bases, with 18 bases between them. The germline CDR1 and CDR2 sequences are SGDLS and YYNGEE. The CDR3 sequence is 16 residues long. In nucleotides, the CDR3 is TGTGCCAGCAGCATCCCCGGATGGGGCTCCAACTATGGCTACACCTTC. Amino acids: CASSIPGWGSNYGYTF.

The V and J genes are TRBV10-2 and TRBJ2-6; 7 positions agree with TRBD1. The J segment lost 0 bases and the V segment lost 4 bases, leaving 6 bases of the junction unmatched. The CDR3 consists of 17 residues. Germline values: CDR1 WSHSY, CDR2 SAAADI. CDR3: CASSGQGLVSGANVLTF. The CDR3 DNA follows: TGCGCCAGCAGTGGACAGGGCCTGGTCTCTGGGGCCAACGTCCTGACTTTC.

The chain combines TRBV27 with TRBJ2-7, with D perhaps matching TRBD1 (6 bases). There are 12 residues in the CDR3. Germline loops: CDR1 MNHEY, CDR2 SMNVEV (reference sequence). The V end lost 5 bases, the J end lost 6 bases, and 11 bases lay between the germline ends. The CDR3 protein is CASSLQGSEQYF. CDR3 DNA: TGTGCCAGCAGTCTACAGGGATCCGAGCAGTACTTC.

The V and J genes are TRBV12-3 or TRBV12-4 and TRBJ2-1, with D perhaps TRBD2 (6 bases). The CDR3 contains 13 residues. V was trimmed by 4 bases and J by 2 bases, leaving 6 bases between them. CDR3 bases: TGTGCCAGCAGTTGGGGGGCCTACAATGAGCAGTTCTTC. It yields the protein CASSWGAYNEQFF.

The chain combines TRBV18 with TRBJ2-1; unclear D gene. Germline V CDR1 and CDR2: KGHSH, LQKENI. The V end lost 3 bases, the J end lost 4 bases, and 7 bases lay between the germline ends. The CDR3 is 13 amino acids. CDR3 sequence (DNA): TGTGCCAGCTCACCCCAGGTTTACAATGAGCAGTTCTTC. It encodes CASSPQVYNEQFF.

This chain uses TRBV27 with TRBJ2-3; D unresolved. The CDR3 covers 15 residues. Germline-derived CDR1 and CDR2 are MNHEY and SMNVEV (reference sequence). Trimming left V 3 bases short and J 6 bases short, with 16 bases between. This chain's CDR3 is CASSFLGLDRDTQYF. CDR3 DNA sequence: TGTGCCAGCAGTTTCTTGGGTCTAGATCGGGATACGCAGTATTTT.

The chain couples TRBV5-6 to TRBJ1-2; D is perhaps TRBD1 (6 bases). The germline V gene has CDR1 SGHDT and CDR2 YYEEEE. This CDR3 spans 14 amino acids. V was pared by 2 bases and J by 4 bases, with 12 bases between. The CDR3 sequence is CASSLTRDTYGYTF. Written as DNA, the CDR3 is TGTGCCAGCAGCTTAACTCGGGACACCTATGGCTACACCTTC. Together with reference TRBV5-6 and TRBJ1-2, the CDR3 gives the full variable domain: DAGVTQSPTHLIKTRGQQVTLRCSPKSGHDTVSWYQQALGQGPQFIFQYYEEEERQRGNFPDRFSGHQFPNYSSELNVNALLLGDSALYLCASSLTRDTYGYTFGSGTRLTVV.

The rearrangement uses TRBV29-1 and TRBJ1-2; D gene unclear. The CDR3 loop spans 16 amino acids. The germline CDR1 and CDR2 sequences are SQVTM and ANQGSEA. The ends were cut back, 6 bases at V and 3 bases at J, with 23 bases in the middle. CDR3 region: CSVNREPAGTDYGYTF. The CDR3 bases are TGCAGCGTCAACCGGGAACCCGCCGGAACCGACTATGGCTACACCTTC.

This clone was counted a single time. The gene calls are TRBV5-1 and TRBJ2-1, with no clear D. The V and J ends lost 5 bases and 4 bases respectively, with 4 bases between them. The CDR3 covers 11 residues. Germline V gives CDR1 SGHRS, CDR2 YFSETQ. The CDR3 reads CASSQYNEQFF. CDR3 coding DNA: TGCGCCAGCAGTCAGTACAATGAGCAGTTCTTC.

The chain couples TRBV2 to TRBJ2-1; D may be TRBD1 (5 bases). Germline-derived CDR1 and CDR2 are SNHLY and FYNNEI. This CDR3 has 15 residues. V shed 6 bases and J shed 8 bases, with 20 bases lying between them. The CDR3 nucleotides read TGTGCCAGCAGACCCCAGGGTGGGGTGGTCTATGAGCAGTTCTTC. Its protein product is CASRPQGGVVYEQFF.

The rearrangement joins TRBV5-1 to TRBJ2-1, with unresolved D. V lost 0 bases and J 4 bases, leaving 14 bases between the germline ends. Germline V gene sequence: CDR1 SGHRS, CDR2 YFSETQ. The CDR3 covers 16 residues. Here the CDR3 DNA reads TGCGCCAGCAGCTTGGCCGCTGCCCACTCTTACAATGAGCAGTTCTTC. Its translation: CASSLAAAHSYNEQFF.

The chain carries TRBV5-5 and TRBJ1-2, with a weak D call TRBD1 (5 bases). Germline loops: CDR1 SGHKS, CDR2 YYEKEE (reference sequence). V was pared by 4 bases and J by 8 bases, with 18 bases between. The CDR3 has 14 amino acids. The CDR3 is CASSTGGGLVGYTF. The CDR3 nucleotides are TGTGCCAGCAGCACGGGCGGGGGACTAGTAGGCTACACCTTC.

The chain links TRBV5-1 to TRBJ2-1, with 11 bases identical to TRBD2. Germline CDR1 reads SGHRS; CDR2 reads YFSETQ. J lost 6 bases, V lost 3 bases, and 5 bases had no gene match. The length of the CDR3 is 15 residues. The CDR3 sequence: CASSSGLAGINEQFF. As DNA, the CDR3 is TGCGCCAGCAGCTCTGGACTAGCGGGCATCAATGAGCAGTTCTTC.

The rearrangement uses TRBV24-1 and TRBJ1-2, with D perhaps TRBD1 (5 bases). Deletions cut 9 bases from V and 6 bases from J, with 16 bases between. The CDR3 has 13 amino acids. Germline CDR1 and CDR2: KGHDR and SFDVKD. CDR3 in amino acids: CATYGGAWDGYTF. DNA of the CDR3: TGTGCCACCTACGGAGGGGCGTGGGATGGCTACACCTTC.

The chain carries TRBV14 and TRBJ1-4, with 9 bases identical to TRBD1. CDR1 SGHDN and CDR2 FVKESK come from the germline V gene. Germline trimming cut 6 bases from V and 6 bases from J; bases unmatched to any gene: 5. CDR3 length equals 14 residues. The DNA for the CDR3 is TGTGCCAGCAGTACAGGGGGCGCGTATGAAAAACTGTTTTTT. This translates into CASSTGGAYEKLFF.